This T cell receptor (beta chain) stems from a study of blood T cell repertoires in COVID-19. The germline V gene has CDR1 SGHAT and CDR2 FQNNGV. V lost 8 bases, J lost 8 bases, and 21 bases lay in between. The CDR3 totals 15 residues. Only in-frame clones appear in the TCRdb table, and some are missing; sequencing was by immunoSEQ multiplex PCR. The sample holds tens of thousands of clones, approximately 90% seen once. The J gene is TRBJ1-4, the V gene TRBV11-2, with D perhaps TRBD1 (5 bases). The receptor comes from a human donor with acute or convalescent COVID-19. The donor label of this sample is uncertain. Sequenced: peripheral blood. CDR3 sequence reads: CASQGWGGRLEKLFF. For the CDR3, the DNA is TGTGCCAGCCAGGGATGGGGCGGGAGGTTGGAAAAACTGTTTTTT.